The 5 T cell receptor beta chains presented below share a single source sample, sequenced in a study of blood T cell repertoires in COVID-19 (dated by TCRdb to 2018 to 2021). The method behind the library was the immunoSEQ multiplex PCR assay. Here the immuneACCESS table is served through TCRdb, limited to in-frame sequences with V and J called. Missing clones are a known gap in these copies; in checked studies unresolved V genes cover under half, and the rest lacks a known reason. The sample includes tens of thousands of clones, with around 88% observed a single time. About 5% of the sample comes from the top ten. Specimen: peripheral blood. Every receptor here comes from a woman in her seventies with active COVID-19.

The chain carries TRBV7-3 and TRBJ2-1; 11 nucleotides align to TRBD2. Trimming removed 4 bases from V and 15 bases from J; junction bases left unmatched: 2. The germline V gene has CDR1 SGHTA and CDR2 FQGTGA. The CDR3 has 11 residues. The CDR3 region is CASSSSGGLFF. The CDR3 coding sequence is TGTGCCAGCAGCTCTAGCGGGGGGCTGTTCTTC.

The chain uses TRBV7-8 and TRBJ1-1; 9 bases agree with TRBD1. The germline V gene has CDR1 SGHVS and CDR2 FQNEAQ. The J segment lost 4 bases and the V segment lost 5 bases, leaving 11 bases of the junction unmatched. The CDR3 runs 16 residues. The CDR3, as DNA: TGTGCCAGCAGCCGTCCCGGGACAGGGCTGGGCACTGAAGCTTTCTTT. This encodes CASSRPGTGLGTEAFF. Looking up the rest from reference TRBV7-8 and TRBJ1-1 gives the full variable domain: GAGVSQSPRYKVAKRGQDVALRCDPISGHVSLFWYQQALGQGPEFLTYFQNEAQLDKSGLPSDRFFAERPEGSVSTLKIQRTQQEDSAVYLCASSRPGTGLGTEAFFGQGTRLTVV.

The chain employs TRBV18 and TRBJ2-5; D is ambiguous. Germline CDR1 is KGHSH and CDR2 is LQKENI. This CDR3 has 14 amino acids. Trimming took off 3 bases at V and 5 bases at J, with 13 bases between the two ends. CDR3 sequence (DNA): TGTGCCAGCTCACCCCCGTCCGGGTTGGAGACCCAGTACTTC. This encodes CASSPPSGLETQYF.

This clone was counted a single time. V gene TRBV5-5 combines with J gene TRBJ1-6; TRBD1 aligns across 8 bases. Germline trimming cut 2 bases from V and 10 bases from J; bases unmatched to any gene: 11. CDR1 and CDR2 from the germline V gene are SGHKS and YYEKEE (reference sequence). CDR3 length equals 16 residues. CDR3 DNA: TGTGCCAGCAGCTTACGCCCCCAGGGGGCCTCATCACCCCTCCACTTT. Encoded protein: CASSLRPQGASSPLHF. The full variable domain, rest sourced from reference TRBV5-5 and TRBJ1-6, is DAGVTQSPTHLIKTRGQQVTLRCSPISGHKSVSWYQQVLGQGPQFIFQYYEKEERGRGNFPDRFSARQFPNYSSELNVNALLLGDSALYLCASSLRPQGASSPLHFGNGTRLTVT.

The V call is TRBV6-2 or TRBV6-3, the J call TRBJ1-1; D not certain. The CDR3 totals 13 residues. The germline CDR1 and CDR2 sequences are MNHEY and SVGEGT. Trimming stripped 6 bases from V and 7 bases from J, with 15 bases between. The chain's CDR3 is CASSARQAGEAFF. CDR3 DNA sequence: TGTGCCAGCAGCGCCCGGCAGGCGGGTGAAGCTTTCTTT.